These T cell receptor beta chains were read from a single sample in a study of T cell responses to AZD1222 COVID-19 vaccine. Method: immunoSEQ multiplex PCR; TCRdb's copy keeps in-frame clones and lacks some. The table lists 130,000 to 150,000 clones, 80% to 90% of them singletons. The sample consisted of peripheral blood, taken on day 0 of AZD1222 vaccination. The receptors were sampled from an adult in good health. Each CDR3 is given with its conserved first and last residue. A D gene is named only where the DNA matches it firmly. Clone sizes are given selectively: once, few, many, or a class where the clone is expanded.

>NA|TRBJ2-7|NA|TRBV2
CASSDSGRLAEQYF
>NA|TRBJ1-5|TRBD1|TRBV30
CAWTTGVQPQHF
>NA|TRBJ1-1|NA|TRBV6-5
CASSSGDHPEAFF
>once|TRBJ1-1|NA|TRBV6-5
CASSYRQAGTEAFF
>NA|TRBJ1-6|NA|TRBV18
CASSPLRDRDSPLHF
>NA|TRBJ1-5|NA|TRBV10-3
CAISQQGGNQPQHF
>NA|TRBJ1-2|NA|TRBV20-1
CSASFGDVGYGYTF
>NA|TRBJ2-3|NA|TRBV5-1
CASSRQQGVGTDTQYF
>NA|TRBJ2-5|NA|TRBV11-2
CASSLGSGPKGETQYF
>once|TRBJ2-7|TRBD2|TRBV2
CASTGGLTYEQYF
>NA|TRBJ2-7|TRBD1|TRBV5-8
CASRGRTGIYEQYF
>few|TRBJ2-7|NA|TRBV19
CASSIARKSYEQYF
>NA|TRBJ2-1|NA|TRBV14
CASSRGRGLGEQFF
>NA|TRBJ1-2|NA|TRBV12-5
CASGSRGQRGYTF
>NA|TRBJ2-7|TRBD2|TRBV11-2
CASSRPGLAGGEQYF
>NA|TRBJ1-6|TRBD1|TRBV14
CASSKGPQGARSPLHF
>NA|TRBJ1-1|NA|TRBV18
CASSPRGPALNEAFF
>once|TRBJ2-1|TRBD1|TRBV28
CASRGTASNEQFF